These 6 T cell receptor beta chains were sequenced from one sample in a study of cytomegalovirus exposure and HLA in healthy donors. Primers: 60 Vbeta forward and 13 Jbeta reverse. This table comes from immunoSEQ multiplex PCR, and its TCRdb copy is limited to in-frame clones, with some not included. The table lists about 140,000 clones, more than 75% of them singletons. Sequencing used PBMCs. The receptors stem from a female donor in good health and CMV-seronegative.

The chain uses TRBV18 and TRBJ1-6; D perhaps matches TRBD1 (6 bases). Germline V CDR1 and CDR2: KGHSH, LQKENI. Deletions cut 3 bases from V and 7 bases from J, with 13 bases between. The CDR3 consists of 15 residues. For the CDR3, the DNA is TGTGCCAGCTCACCCGTATCACAGGGAAATTCACCCCTCCACTTT. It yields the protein CASSPVSQGNSPLHF.

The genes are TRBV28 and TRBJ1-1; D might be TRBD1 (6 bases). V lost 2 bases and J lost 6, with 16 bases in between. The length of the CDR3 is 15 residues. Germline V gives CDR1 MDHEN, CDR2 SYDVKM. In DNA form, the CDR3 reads TGTGCCAGCAGTTTAGACAGGTCCTTTAGATCTGAAGCTTTCTTT. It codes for CASSLDRSFRSEAFF.

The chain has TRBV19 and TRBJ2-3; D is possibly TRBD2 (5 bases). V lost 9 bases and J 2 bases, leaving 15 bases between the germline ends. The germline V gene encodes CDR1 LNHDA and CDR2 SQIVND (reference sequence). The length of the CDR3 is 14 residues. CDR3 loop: CASRLFQNTDTQYF. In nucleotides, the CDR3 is TGTGCCAGCCGACTATTTCAAAACACAGATACGCAGTATTTT.

The CDR3 region is CASSLRLESETQYF. CDR3 nucleotide sequence: TGCGCCAGCAGCTTGCGACTAGAGTCGGAGACCCAGTACTTC. The rearrangement joins TRBV5-1 to TRBJ2-5, with D tentatively TRBD2 (6 bases). The V gene lost 1 base and the J gene lost 5 bases, with 12 bases spanning the gap. Germline-derived CDR1 and CDR2 are SGHRS and YFSETQ. The CDR3 has 14 residues.

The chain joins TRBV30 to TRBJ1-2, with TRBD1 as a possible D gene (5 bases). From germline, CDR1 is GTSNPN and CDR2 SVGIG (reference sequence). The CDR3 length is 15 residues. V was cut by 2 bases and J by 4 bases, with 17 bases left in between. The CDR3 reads CAWSPLGGGVYGYTF. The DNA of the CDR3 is TGTGCCTGGAGTCCCCTTGGGGGGGGAGTCTATGGCTACACCTTC.

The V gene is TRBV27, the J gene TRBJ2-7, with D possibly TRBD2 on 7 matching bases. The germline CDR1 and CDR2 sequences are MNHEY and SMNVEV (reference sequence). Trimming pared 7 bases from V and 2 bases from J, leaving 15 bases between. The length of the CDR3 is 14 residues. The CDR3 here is CASNYRGAPYEQYF. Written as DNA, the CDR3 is TGTGCCAGCAACTATCGGGGGGCCCCCTACGAGCAGTACTTC.